This T cell receptor beta chain comes out of a study of vaccination and CD4 T cells after COVID-19. The sample's treatment: roughly 10-day PBMC culture with coronavirus spike peptide pools or control peptides (ViraFEST assay). The study sequenced cultured CD4+ T cell DNA using the Oncomine TCR Beta short-read assay. In TCRdb, the PCR reads were re-called with MiXCR into one record per CDR3 protein. The top ten hold around 6% of the sample, which has about 15,000 distinct CDR3 sequences, around 42% seen once. The V gene's germline CDR1 is SGHNT and CDR2 YYREEE (reference sequence). The CDR3 is made up of 13 amino acids. V dropped 5 bases and J dropped 6 bases, with 9 bases sitting between them. Note on this clonotype: Its antigen is undetermined.

J is TRBJ1-6 and V is TRBV5-4, with D hard to call. The sequencing here drew on CD4+ T cells from blood, cultured in vitro, taken before SARS-CoV-2 vaccination. This sequence originates from a human donor who had recovered from COVID-19. The CDR3 protein is CASRRDPNSPLHF. For the CDR3, the DNA is TGTGCCAGCAGACGAGACCCTAATTCACCCCTCCACTTT.